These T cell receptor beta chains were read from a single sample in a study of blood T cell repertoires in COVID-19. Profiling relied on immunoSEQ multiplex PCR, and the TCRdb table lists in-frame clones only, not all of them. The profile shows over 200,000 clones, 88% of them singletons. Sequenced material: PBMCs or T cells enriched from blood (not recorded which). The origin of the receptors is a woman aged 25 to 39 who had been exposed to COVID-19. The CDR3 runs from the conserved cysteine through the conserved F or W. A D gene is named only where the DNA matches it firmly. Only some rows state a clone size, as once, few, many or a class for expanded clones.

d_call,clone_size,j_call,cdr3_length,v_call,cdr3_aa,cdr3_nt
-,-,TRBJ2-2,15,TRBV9,CASSVGRVLGGELFF,TGTGCCAGCAGCGTAGGGAGGGTTCTTGGCGGGGAGCTGTTTTTT
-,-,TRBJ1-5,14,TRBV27,CASSFGGSNQPQHF,TGTGCCAGCAGTTTTGGAGGAAGCAATCAGCCCCAGCATTTT
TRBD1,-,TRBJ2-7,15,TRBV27,CASSFQRDSPNEQYF,TGTGCCAGCAGTTTCCAACGGGACAGTCCTAACGAGCAGTACTTC
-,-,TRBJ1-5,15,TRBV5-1,CASSEGGNSNQPQHF,TGCGCCAGCAGTGAGGGTGGCAACAGCAATCAGCCCCAGCATTTT
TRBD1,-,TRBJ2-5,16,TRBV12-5,CASGLVGTGDQETQYF,TGTGCTAGTGGTTTGGTAGGGACAGGGGATCAAGAGACCCAGTACTTC
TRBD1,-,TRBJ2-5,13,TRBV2,CASSGQGQETQYF,TGTGCCAGCAGTGGACAGGGACAAGAGACCCAGTACTTC
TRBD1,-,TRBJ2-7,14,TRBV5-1,CASSLGDSSYEQYF,TGCGCCAGCAGCTTGGGGGACAGCTCCTACGAGCAGTACTTC
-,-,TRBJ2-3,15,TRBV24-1,CATSDLPPGYDTQYF,TGTGCCACCAGTGATTTGCCCCCCGGGTACGATACGCAGTATTTT
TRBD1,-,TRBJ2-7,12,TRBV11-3,CASSTGGNEQYF,TGTGCCAGCAGCACAGGGGGCAACGAGCAGTACTTC
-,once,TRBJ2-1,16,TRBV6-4,CASSDSLTLGRDEQFF,TGTGCCAGCAGTGACTCGCTCACCCTAGGCCGAGATGAGCAGTTCTTC
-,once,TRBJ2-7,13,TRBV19,CASLGGEDYEQYF,TGTGCCAGTCTAGGGGGAGAAGACTACGAGCAGTACTTC
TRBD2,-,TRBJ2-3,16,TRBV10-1,CASSGVSGKGTDTQYF,TGCGCCAGCAGTGGAGTTAGCGGGAAGGGGACAGATACGCAGTATTTT
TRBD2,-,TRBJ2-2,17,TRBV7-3,CASSLTTSGMNTGELFF,TGTGCCAGCAGCTTAACGACTAGCGGGATGAACACCGGGGAGCTGTTTTTT
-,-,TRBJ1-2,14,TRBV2,CASSRSRGFYGYTF,TGTGCCAGCAGCCGTTCGAGGGGGTTCTATGGCTACACCTTC
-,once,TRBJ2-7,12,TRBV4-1,CASSHPGYEQYF,TGCGCCAGCAGCCATCCCGGTTACGAGCAGTACTTC
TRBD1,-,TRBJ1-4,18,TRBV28,CASSQPGQGALRGEKLFF,TGTGCCAGCAGTCAACCGGGACAGGGGGCGCTGAGGGGTGAAAAACTGTTTTTT
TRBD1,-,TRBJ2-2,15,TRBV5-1,CASSGGQGRTGELFF,TGCGCCAGCAGCGGTGGACAGGGGAGGACCGGGGAGCTGTTTTTT
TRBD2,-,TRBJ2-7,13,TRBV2,CASSFSGRNEQYF,TGTGCCAGCAGTTTTAGCGGGAGGAACGAGCAGTACTTC
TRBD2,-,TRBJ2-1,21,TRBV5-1,CASSLSRFASGTFLSYNEQFF,TGCGCCAGCAGCTTGAGTCGGTTCGCTAGCGGGACTTTCTTATCCTACAATGAGCAGTTCTTC
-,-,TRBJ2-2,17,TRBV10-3,CAISESRVSANTGELFF,TGTGCCATCAGTGAGTCGAGGGTTAGCGCGAACACCGGGGAGCTGTTTTTT
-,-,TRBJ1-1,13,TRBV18,CASSPLADTEAFF,TGTGCCAGCTCACCACTTGCGGACACTGAAGCTTTCTTT
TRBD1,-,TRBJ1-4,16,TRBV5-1,CASSLGWTGGTEKLFF,TGCGCCAGCAGCTTGGGATGGACAGGGGGAACGGAAAAACTGTTTTTT
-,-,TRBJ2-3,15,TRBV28,CASRPGVAGTDTQYF,TGTGCCAGCAGACCCGGGGTAGCGGGCACAGATACGCAGTATTTT
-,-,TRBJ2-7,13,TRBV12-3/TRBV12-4,CASSLGLVTEQYF,TGTGCCAGCAGTTTAGGATTGGTCACAGAGCAGTACTTC
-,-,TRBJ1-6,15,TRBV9,CASSVGSGDNSPLHF,TGTGCCAGCAGCGTAGGTTCAGGGGACAATTCACCCCTCCACTTT
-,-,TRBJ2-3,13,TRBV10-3,CAISAQTSNTQYF,TGTGCCATCAGTGCTCAAACTAGTAATACGCAGTATTTT
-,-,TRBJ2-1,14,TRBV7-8,CASSLELESDEQFF,TGTGCCAGCAGCTTAGAGTTGGAGAGCGATGAGCAGTTCTTC
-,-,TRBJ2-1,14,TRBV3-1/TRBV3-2,CASSPQRGGNEQFF,TGTGCCAGCAGTCCCCAGAGGGGGGGCAATGAGCAGTTCTTC
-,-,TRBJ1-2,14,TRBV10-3,CAISESGQYYGYTF,TGTGCCATCAGTGAGTCAGGACAGTACTATGGCTACACCTTC
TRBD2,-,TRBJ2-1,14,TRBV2,CASSRTSWRGGEFF,TGTGCCAGCAGTCGGACTAGTTGGAGGGGTGGAGAGTTCTTC
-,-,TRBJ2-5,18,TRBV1,CTSSQDSREREGQETQYF,TGCACCAGCAGCCAAGATTCGAGGGAGCGGGAGGGGCAAGAGACCCAGTACTTC
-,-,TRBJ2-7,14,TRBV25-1,CASSEVGGRSEQYF,TGTGCCAGCAGTGAAGTTGGGGGCCGCTCGGAGCAGTACTTC
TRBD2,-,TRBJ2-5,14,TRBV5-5,CASSEGLAEETQYF,TGTGCCAGCAGCGAGGGACTAGCGGAAGAGACCCAGTACTTC
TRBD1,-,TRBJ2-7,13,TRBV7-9,CASSHRGSYEQYF,TGTGCCAGCAGCCACAGGGGATCCTACGAGCAGTACTTC
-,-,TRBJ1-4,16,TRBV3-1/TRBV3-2,CASSQSNRRDNEKLFF,TGTGCCAGCAGCCAAAGTAACAGGAGGGATAATGAAAAACTGTTTTTT
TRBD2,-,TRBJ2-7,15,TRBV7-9,CASSLGGDYKYEQYF,TGTGCCAGCAGCTTAGGGGGGGACTATAAATACGAGCAGTACTTC
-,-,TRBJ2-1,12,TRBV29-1,CRIQDIWSEQFF,TGCAGGATTCAGGACATCTGGAGCGAGCAGTTCTTC
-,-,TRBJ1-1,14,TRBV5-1,CASSSPARNTEAFF,TGCGCCAGCAGCAGCCCTGCGAGGAACACTGAAGCTTTCTTT
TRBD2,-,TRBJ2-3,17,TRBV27,CASSFRRLAGFTDTQYF,TGTGCCAGCAGTTTTCGGCGACTAGCGGGGTTCACAGATACGCAGTATTTT
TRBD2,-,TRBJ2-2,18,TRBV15,CATSRLGLAGANTGELFF,TGTGCCACCAGCAGACTTGGACTAGCGGGAGCCAACACCGGGGAGCTGTTTTTT
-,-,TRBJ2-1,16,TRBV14,CASSQDTYSSYNEQFF,TGTGCCAGCAGCCAAGATACGTACAGCTCCTACAATGAGCAGTTCTTC
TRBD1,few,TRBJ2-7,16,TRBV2,CASSYDDRAITYEQYF,TGTGCCAGCAGTTACGACGACAGGGCAATTACCTACGAGCAGTACTTC
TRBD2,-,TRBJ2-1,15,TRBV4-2,CASSRSGSSYNEQFF,TGTGCCAGCAGTCGGAGCGGGAGCTCCTACAATGAGCAGTTCTTC
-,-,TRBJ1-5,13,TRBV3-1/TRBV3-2,CASSQGGNQPQHF,TGTGCCAGCAGCCAGGGAGGCAATCAGCCCCAGCATTTT
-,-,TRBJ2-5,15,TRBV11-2,CASSSNRVVQETQYF,TGTGCCAGCAGCTCAAACAGGGTAGTCCAAGAGACCCAGTACTTC
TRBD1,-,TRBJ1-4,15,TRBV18,CASSQGQPKNEKLFF,TGTGCCAGCTCACAGGGACAGCCGAAGAATGAAAAACTGTTTTTT
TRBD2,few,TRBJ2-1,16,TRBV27,CASSSGRLAGANEQFF,TGTGCCAGCAGTTCTGGAAGACTAGCGGGAGCCAATGAGCAGTTCTTC
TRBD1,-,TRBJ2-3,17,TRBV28,CASSWGPGQMFTDTQYF,TGTGCCAGCAGTTGGGGGCCGGGACAGATGTTCACAGATACGCAGTATTTT
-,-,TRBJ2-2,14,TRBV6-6,CASSLILDTGELFF,TGTGCCAGCAGTTTAATTCTAGACACCGGGGAGCTGTTTTTT
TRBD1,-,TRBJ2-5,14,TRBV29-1,CSTRYRGIAKTQYF,TGCAGCACAAGATACAGGGGGATTGCGAAGACCCAGTACTTC